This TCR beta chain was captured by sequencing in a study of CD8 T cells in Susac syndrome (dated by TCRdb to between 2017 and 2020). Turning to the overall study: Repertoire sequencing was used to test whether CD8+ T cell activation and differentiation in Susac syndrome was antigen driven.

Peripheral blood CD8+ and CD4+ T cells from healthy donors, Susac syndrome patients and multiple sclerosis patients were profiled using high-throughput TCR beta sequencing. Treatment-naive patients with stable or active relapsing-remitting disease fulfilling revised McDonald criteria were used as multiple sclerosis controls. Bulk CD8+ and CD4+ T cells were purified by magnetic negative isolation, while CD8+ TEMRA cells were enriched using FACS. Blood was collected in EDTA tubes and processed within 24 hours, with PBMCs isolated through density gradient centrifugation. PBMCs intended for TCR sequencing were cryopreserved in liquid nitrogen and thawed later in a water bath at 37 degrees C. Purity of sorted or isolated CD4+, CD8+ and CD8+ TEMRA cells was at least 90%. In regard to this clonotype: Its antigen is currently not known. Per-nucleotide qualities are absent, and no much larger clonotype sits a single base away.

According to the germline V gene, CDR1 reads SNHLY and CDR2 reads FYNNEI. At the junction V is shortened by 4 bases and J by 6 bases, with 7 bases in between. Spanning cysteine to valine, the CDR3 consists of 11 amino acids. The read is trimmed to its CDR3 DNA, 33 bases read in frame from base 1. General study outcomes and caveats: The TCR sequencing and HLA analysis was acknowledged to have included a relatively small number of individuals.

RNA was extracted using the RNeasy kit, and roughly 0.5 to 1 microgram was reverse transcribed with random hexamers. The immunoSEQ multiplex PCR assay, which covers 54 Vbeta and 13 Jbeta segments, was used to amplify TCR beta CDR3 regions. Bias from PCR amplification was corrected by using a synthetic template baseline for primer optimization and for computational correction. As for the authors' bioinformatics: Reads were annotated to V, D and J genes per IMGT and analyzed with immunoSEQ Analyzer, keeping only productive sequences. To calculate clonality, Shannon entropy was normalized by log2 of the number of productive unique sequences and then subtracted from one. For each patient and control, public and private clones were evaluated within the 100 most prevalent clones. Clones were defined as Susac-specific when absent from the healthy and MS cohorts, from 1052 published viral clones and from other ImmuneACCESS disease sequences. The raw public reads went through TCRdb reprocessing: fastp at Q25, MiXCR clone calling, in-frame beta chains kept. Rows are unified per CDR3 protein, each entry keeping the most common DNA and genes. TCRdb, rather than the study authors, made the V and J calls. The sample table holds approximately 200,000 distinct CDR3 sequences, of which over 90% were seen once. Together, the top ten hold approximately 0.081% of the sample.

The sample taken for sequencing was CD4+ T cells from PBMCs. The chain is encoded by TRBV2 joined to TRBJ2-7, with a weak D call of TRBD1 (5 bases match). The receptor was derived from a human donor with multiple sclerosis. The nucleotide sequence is TGTGCCAGCAGTGGTAGGGGCGAGCAGTACGTC. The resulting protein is CASSGRGEQYV.